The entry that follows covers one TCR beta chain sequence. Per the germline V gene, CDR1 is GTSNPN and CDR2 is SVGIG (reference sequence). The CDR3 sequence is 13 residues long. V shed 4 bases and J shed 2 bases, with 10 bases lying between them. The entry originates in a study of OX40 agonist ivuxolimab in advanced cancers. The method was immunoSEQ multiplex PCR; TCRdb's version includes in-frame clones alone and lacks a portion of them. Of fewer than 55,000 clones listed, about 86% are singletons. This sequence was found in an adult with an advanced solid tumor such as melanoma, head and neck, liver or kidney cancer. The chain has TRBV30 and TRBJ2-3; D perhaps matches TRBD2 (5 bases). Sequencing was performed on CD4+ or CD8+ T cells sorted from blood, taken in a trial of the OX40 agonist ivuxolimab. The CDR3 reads CAWNPGSTDTQYF. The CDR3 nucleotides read TGTGCCTGGAACCCGGGGTCCACAGATACGCAGTATTTT.